One sample yielded the 8 T cell receptor beta chains listed below, sequenced in a study of shared clonotypes between healthy human individuals. TCRdb's table, derived via immunoSEQ multiplex PCR, lists solely in-frame clones and lacks some. The sample lists roughly 2.6 million clones, just over 90% occurring once. Sequenced sample: naive CD4+ T cells sorted from blood. Sample subset: CD45RA+ positively selected. The receptors come from a man younger than 35 in good health.

The count of this clone is one. The germline gene is not matched at one end of the junction; a read error may be the cause. The sample holds other DNA sequences that translate to the same CDR3. The chain joins TRBV10-3 to TRBJ2-7; 8 bases agree with TRBD1. This CDR3 comprises 13 residues. From germline, CDR1 is ENHRY and CDR2 SYGVKD. Here the CDR3 reads CAISDDRGYEQYF. CDR3 DNA sequence: TGTGCCATCAGTGACGACAGGGGATACGAGCAGTACTTT.

This clone was observed once. The same CDR3 is also encoded by other DNA sequences in this sample. V gene TRBV7-2 combines with J gene TRBJ1-5; D uncertain. Germline V gives CDR1 SGHTA, CDR2 FQGNSA. This CDR3 comprises 14 residues. Between the trimmed V and J ends, which lost 0 bases and 4 bases, there was a span of 7 bases. The CDR3 coding sequence is TGTGCCAGCAGCTTAGCAGGGAGGAATCAGCCCCAGCATTTT. Encoded protein: CASSLAGRNQPQHF.

The chain carries TRBV28 and TRBJ1-5; D ambiguous. The CDR3 spans 15 residues. Germline CDR1 reads MDHEN; CDR2 reads SYDVKM. V was clipped by 4 bases and J by 4 bases, with 14 bases between them. CDR3 nucleotides: TGTGCCAGCAGTTCCGAGGGATTGGGGAATCAGCCCCAGCATTTT. Its translation is CASSSEGLGNQPQHF.

This clone was seen a single time. V gene TRBV18 combines with J gene TRBJ2-2; possible D gene TRBD1, 5 bases. This CDR3 is 18 amino acids long. The germline V gene has CDR1 KGHSH and CDR2 LQKENI. Trimming left V 2 bases short and J 5 bases short, with 21 bases between. The DNA of the CDR3 is TGTGCCAGCTCACCAAGAATGTCAGGGCGAATACTGACCGGGGAGCTGTTTTTT. Protein product: CASSPRMSGRILTGELFF. Variable domain in full (rest from reference TRBV18 and TRBJ2-2): NAGVMQNPRHLVRRRGQEARLRCSPMKGHSHVYWYRQLPEEGLKFMVYLQKENIIDESGMPKERFSAEFPKEGPSILRIQQVVRGDSAAYFCASSPRMSGRILTGELFFGEGSRLTVL.

This clone was detected a few times. The chain combines TRBV4-2 with TRBJ1-2, with D possibly TRBD1 on 6 matching bases. This CDR3 is built from 16 residues. Looked up from germline, CDR1 is LGHNA and CDR2 is YNFKEQ. With 0 bases removed from V and 4 bases from J, the gap between germline ends came to 15 bases. The DNA of the CDR3 is TGTGCCAGCAGCCAAGATGCGAAACAGGGAGTCTATGGCTACACCTTC. Translation: CASSQDAKQGVYGYTF.

The rearrangement links TRBV10-2 to TRBJ2-7; D unclear. Trimming took off 0 bases at V and 3 bases at J, with 6 bases between the two ends. Germline values: CDR1 WSHSY, CDR2 SAAADI. The CDR3 length is 13 residues. DNA for the CDR3: TGCGCCAGCAGTGAGTCGAGATACTACGAGCAGTACTTC. It encodes CASSESRYYEQYF.

The chain recombines TRBV6-1 with TRBJ2-7; tentatively, D is TRBD1 (6 bases). Germline CDR1 reads MNHNS; CDR2 reads SASEGT. This CDR3 contains 15 residues. The ends were cut back, 3 bases at V and 0 bases at J, with 12 bases in the middle. The CDR3, as DNA: TGTGCCAGCAGTGATACCTGGGACACCTCCTACGAGCAGTACTTC. It is translated as CASSDTWDTSYEQYF.

This chain links TRBV18 with TRBJ2-2, with 11 positions matching TRBD2. There are 17 residues in the CDR3. V gave up 1 base and J gave up 1 base; unmatched junction bases: 2. In germline, CDR1 is KGHSH, CDR2 LQKENI. CDR3 DNA sequence: TGTGCCAGCTCACCACTCGGACTAGCGGGGAACACCGGGGAGCTGTTTTTT. It translates to CASSPLGLAGNTGELFF.